This is a list of T cell receptor beta chains from one sample in a study of OX40 agonist ivuxolimab in advanced cancers. Some clones are missing from TCRdb's copy, which holds only in-frame ones; the method was immunoSEQ multiplex PCR. The sample has about 100,000 clones; around 90% are singletons. Sequences were derived from CD4+ or CD8+ T cells sorted from blood, sampled in a trial of the OX40 agonist ivuxolimab. The receptors come from an adult with an advanced solid tumor such as melanoma, head and neck, liver or kidney cancer. The conserved cysteine and the conserved F or W are not part of the CDR3 here. Each record gives: V gene, CDR3 protein.

TRBV5-1,ASSLGGLAASTDTQY
TRBV19,ASSRGHIVGNEQF
TRBV7-9,ASTSSVRGQGDEKLF
TRBV6-1,ANRAPNEKLF
TRBV2,ASSGSGNTGELF
TRBV19,ASSMRVAEQF
TRBV11-1,ASSLEWGSLGTQY
TRBV19,RLAPLH
TRBV27,ASSFWGRSTEAF
TRBV5-1,ASRAGLGETQY
TRBV19,ASSARQGANTGELF
TRBV6-6,ASRVGGSYNEQF
TRBV30,AYYGGGGYEQY
TRBV9,ASSPAQGLTIY
TRBV11-2,ASSLEDGSYEQY
TRBV5-1,ASSSLAGVETQY
TRBV27,ASRQRGGASDTQY
TRBV2,ASRATGGGLQPQH
TRBV25-1,ASSAMTGSTDTQY
TRBV19,ASSSLSGGTARSYEQY
TRBV6-5,ASSGRTVKVNEQF
TRBV7-7,ASSLGLRETQY
TRBV27,ASSAQGGAF
TRBV4-2,ASSQVRGDGNTIY
TRBV27,ASGPFWGGTDTQY
TRBV12-5,ASGLGTSGGQETQY
TRBV5-1,ASSLGDRARAPYEQY
TRBV19,ASSTRTGRIQETQY
TRBV5-1,ASSLGGRTSGTLVRY
TRBV6-5,ASSYDGTENEKLF
TRBV28,ASSPRYHTDTQY
TRBV11-2,ASSLGRLSGDQPQH
TRBV6-5,ASWGGGEQY
TRBV19,ASRTGASTYNEQF
TRBV2,ASSEMGSTIY
TRBV6-1,ASSGTSIEQF
TRBV19,ASSPRALAGGYT
TRBV5-4,ASSLAGTNQPQH
TRBV7-9,ASRALAGGEQY
TRBV29-1,SVDIDGYT
TRBV30,AWRRTEAF
TRBV28,ASSTSGVDEQF
TRBV14,ASSQVRGNEQY
TRBV14,ASSPQGAWYGYT
TRBV5-1,ASSLRAGGGNNEQF
TRBV28,ASSFSSWRNYNTGELF
TRBV7-6,ASSLLQREYSYNEQF
TRBV6-5,ASSYSAGANTEAF